Included here is one T cell receptor (beta chain) sequence, with context. Its antigen remains unidentified. Only in-frame clones appear in the TCRdb table, and some are missing; sequencing was by immunoSEQ multiplex PCR. The table has roughly 700,000 clones, 90% seen once. Germline assignment: CDR1 MNHNS and CDR2 SASEGT. The CDR3 contains 18 residues. V trimming: 4 bases; J trimming: 6 bases; junction bases outside the gene matches: 13. This record belongs to a study of shared clonotypes between healthy human individuals. Whole-study findings and limits: Sorted-subset sequencing was shown by rarefaction to be incomplete despite large depth.

The chain combines TRBV6-1 with TRBJ2-2, with 11 bases identical to TRBD2. Sequencing was done on a sample of memory CD8+ T cells from PBMCs. This sample's subset: CD45RO+ cells pooled with CCR7-negative TemRA cells. This TCR was sampled from a man aged 18 to 29 in good health. Some clones in this sample may be carry-over from other donors' samples. This chain's CDR3 is CASSVLIAGGPGAGELFF. For the CDR3, the DNA is TGTGCCAGCAGTGTGCTTATAGCGGGAGGGCCTGGGGCCGGGGAGCTGTTTTTT.